This TCR beta chain was retrieved from a study of blood T cells in healthy people across ages. The authors ran a second PCR of about 7 to 12 cycles using a sample-barcoded 5' primer and a J-beta primer mix. TCRdb processed the 5' RACE reads anew with MiXCR; each CDR3 protein has one entry. Here the sample spans some 1.4 million distinct CDR3 sequences, 42% being singletons. Specimen: blood. This sequence was found in a woman between 18 and 30 years old in good health.

The CDR3 loop reads CASQRQGVECEQFF. The CDR3 DNA is TGTGCTAGTCAAAGACAGGGGGTTGAGTGTGAGCAGTTCTTC. This rearrangement joins TRBV12-5 to TRBJ2-1, with TRBD1 matching 9 bases. This CDR3 is built from 14 residues. In germline, CDR1 is LGHNT, CDR2 FRNRAP. J lost 9 bases, V lost 8 bases, and 11 bases had no gene match.